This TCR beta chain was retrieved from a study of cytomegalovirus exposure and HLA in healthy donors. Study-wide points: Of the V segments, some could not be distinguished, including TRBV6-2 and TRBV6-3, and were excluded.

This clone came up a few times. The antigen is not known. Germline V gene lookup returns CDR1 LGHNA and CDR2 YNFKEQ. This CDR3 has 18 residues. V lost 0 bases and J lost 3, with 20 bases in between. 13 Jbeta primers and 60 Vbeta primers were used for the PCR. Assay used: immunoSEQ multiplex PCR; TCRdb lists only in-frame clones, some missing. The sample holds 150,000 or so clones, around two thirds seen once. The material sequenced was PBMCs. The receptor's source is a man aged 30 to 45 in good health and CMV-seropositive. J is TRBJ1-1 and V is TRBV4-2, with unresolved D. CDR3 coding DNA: TGTGCCAGCAGCCAAGATGAGAGGAGACCGGAGTGGGACACTGAAGCTTTCTTT. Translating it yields CASSQDERRPEWDTEAFF.